The 9 T cell receptor beta chains below come from one sample, sequenced in a study of T cells in Graves' hyperthyroidism and ophthalmopathy. Using RNA transcripts as the source, TCR beta CDR3 regions were amplified. When the TCR CDR3 underwent first-round RT-PCR, the HTBI primer set was used. TCRdb ran MiXCR on the multiplex PCR reads and lists one entry per CDR3 protein. The sample has about 640,000 distinct CDR3 sequences, under 25% seen once. Sequenced sample: blood. The receptor set was obtained from a man aged 30 to 39 with Graves' ophthalmopathy.

This clonotype was found many times. The gene calls are TRBV20-1 and TRBJ2-5; the match to TRBD2 covers 9 bases. The CDR3 loop spans 15 amino acids. Germline assignment: CDR1 DFQATT and CDR2 SNEGSKA (reference sequence). The J segment lost 7 bases and the V segment lost 4 bases, leaving 13 bases of the junction unmatched. For the CDR3, the DNA is TGCAGTGCTAAAGTCTCTAGCGGGATTCGCGGGACCCAGTACTTC. It is translated as CSAKVSSGIRGTQYF.

In the case of this clonotype: One junction end does not reproduce the germline sequence, and a read error may be involved. The CDR3: CSARDLRDPSNF. The CDR3 DNA reads as TGCAGTGCTAGAGATCTCCGGGACCCGTCCAACTTC. The chain has TRBV20-1 and TRBJ2-5; either TRBD1 or TRBD2 may fit D (5 bases each). Germline lookup yields CDR1 DFQATT and CDR2 SNEGSKA (reference sequence). The CDR3 is 12 amino acids.

The chain is built from TRBV7-9 and TRBJ2-1; 8 nucleotides line up with TRBD2. Germline V gene data show CDR1 as SEHNR and CDR2 as FQNEAQ (reference sequence). The CDR3 spans 17 residues. J gave up 0 bases and V 4 bases, and 8 bases lay outside the gene matches. The CDR3 protein is CASSSPRTSSSYNEQFF. The CDR3 nucleotides read TGTGCCAGCAGCTCACCTAGGACTAGCAGCTCCTACAATGAGCAGTTCTTC. The full variable domain, completed using reference TRBV7-9 and TRBJ2-1, is DTGVSQNPRHKITKRGQNVTFRCDPISEHNRLYWYRQTLGQGPEFLTYFQNEAQLEKSRLLSDRFSAERPKGSFSTLEIQRTEQGDSAMYLCASSSPRTSSSYNEQFFGPGTRLTVL.

This chain uses TRBV20-1 with TRBJ2-7; 7 bases fit TRBD2. Germline V gene sequence: CDR1 DFQATT, CDR2 SNEGSKA (reference sequence). With 0 bases clipped from V and 3 bases from J, the junction kept 5 bases outside the gene matches. This CDR3 is built from 14 residues. CDR3 in DNA: TGCAGTGCTAGAGATCTGGGGGGGTACTACGAGCAGTACTTC. It specifies CSARDLGGYYEQYF.

The chain employs TRBV20-1 and TRBJ2-7; the match to TRBD2 covers 9 bases. The CDR3 covers 14 residues. V shed 4 bases and J 3 bases; nucleotides not matched to a gene: 7. The V gene's germline CDR1 is DFQATT and CDR2 SNEGSKA (reference sequence). CDR3 residues: CSANWPSGNYEQYF. For the CDR3, the DNA is TGCAGTGCTAACTGGCCTAGCGGGAACTACGAGCAGTACTTC.

This clonotype was observed a few times. The chain carries TRBV13 and TRBJ2-1; TRBD2 agrees at 11 bases. The ends lost 1 base at V and 9 bases at J; junction bases unmatched: 5. The CDR3 loop spans 15 amino acids. Germline CDR1 and CDR2: PRHDT and FYEKMQ (reference sequence). CDR3 in DNA: TGTGCCAGCAGCTTAGAGACTAGCGGGATGGGTGAGCAGTTCTTC. Its translation is CASSLETSGMGEQFF.

CDR3 coding DNA: TGCAGTCCTTCCCGGGGTGAAAAACTGTTTTTT. Translating gives CSPSRGEKLFF. The chain links TRBV20-1 to TRBJ1-4, with D hard to call. Germline CDR1 DFQATT, CDR2 SNEGSKA (reference sequence). The CDR3 extends over 11 amino acids. Between the trimmed V and J ends, which lost 8 bases and 7 bases, there was a span of 11 bases.

The genes are TRBV7-9 and TRBJ2-1; perhaps TRBD1 as D (6 bases). The CDR3 has 15 amino acids. Trimming pared 7 bases from V and 4 bases from J, leaving 17 bases between. In germline, CDR1 is SEHNR, CDR2 FQNEAQ (reference sequence). The CDR3 region is CASIPSRTVYNEQFF. Written as DNA, the CDR3 is TGTGCCAGCATCCCCTCCAGGACAGTATACAATGAGCAGTTCTTC.

A few counts support this clonotype. The chain is built from TRBV7-9 and TRBJ1-4, with D uncertain. CDR1 and CDR2 (germline): SEHNR, FQNEAQ (reference sequence). The CDR3 consists of 14 residues. V was trimmed by 8 bases and J by 7 bases, leaving 17 bases between them. In DNA form, the CDR3 reads TGTGCCAGCGAGGATAGGGTCGGAAGTGAAAAACTGTTTTTT. It yields the protein CASEDRVGSEKLFF.